This entry lists 18 T cell receptor beta chains sequenced from one sample in a study of post-analysis software for immune sequencing data. Findings and caveats of the study: With TRBV5-6, TRBV5-1 and TRBV20-1 included, about 5 TRBV segments were more frequent in patients than in controls.

Unique molecular identifiers featured in each of the TCR beta cDNA libraries. TCRdb ran MiXCR on the PCR reads and lists one entry per CDR3 protein. This table has hundreds of thousands of distinct CDR3 sequences, about 57% appearing once. No antigen is known for these receptors. The sample taken for sequencing was blood. The receptors here all came from a girl between 5 and 17 years old with multiple sclerosis.

This clonotype was observed a few times. This sequence joins TRBV24-1 and TRBJ2-1; the match to TRBD2 covers 10 bases. Trimming removed 4 bases from V and 7 bases from J; junction bases left unmatched: 6. The CDR3 spans 15 residues. From germline, CDR1 is KGHDR and CDR2 SFDVKD. CDR3 bases: TGTGCCACCAGTGACGGACTAGCGGCCAGGAATGAGCAGTTCTTC. Encoded protein: CATSDGLAARNEQFF.

This clonotype appeared a few times. This chain uses TRBV5-1 with TRBJ2-5; TRBD2 matches at 11 bases. The DNA end is a closer match to TRBJ2-7, so the J assignment may be wrong. Germline CDR1 is SGHRS and CDR2 is YFSETQ. CDR3 length equals 14 residues. CDR3 in DNA: TGCGCCAGCAGGTTAGCGGGAGGGACCTACGAGCAGTACTTC. As protein: CASRLAGGTYEQYF.

This chain connects TRBV20-1 to TRBJ2-1; 15 positions match TRBD2. The junction had 4 bases not matched to a gene; V was cut back by 5 bases and J by 5 bases. CDR1 is DFQATT and CDR2 is SNEGSKA in the germline V gene (reference sequence). This CDR3 comprises 15 residues. For the CDR3, the DNA is TGCAGTGCTTGGACTAGCGGGGGGGGTCACAATGAGCAGTTCTTC. This translates into CSAWTSGGGHNEQFF.

The chain links TRBV29-1 to TRBJ2-1; TRBD1 is a possible D gene (5 bases). CDR1 SQVTM and CDR2 ANQGSEA come from the germline V gene. CDR3 length: 14 residues. V shed 4 bases and J shed 6 bases, with 16 bases lying between them. CDR3 in DNA: TGCAGCGTTGGAGGCAGGGTGCGGAGCAATGAGCAGTTCTTC. Translating it yields CSVGGRVRSNEQFF.

The chain carries TRBV21-1 and TRBJ1-1. TRBV21-1 is shown as a pseudogene. The CDR3 extends over 12 amino acids. Here the CDR3 DNA reads TGTGCCAGCATGCCACTGAACACTGAAGCTTTCTTT. Protein product: CASMPLNTEAFF.

This clonotype has a handful of counts. The CDR3 loop reads CSVYRHQETQYF. The CDR3 DNA is TGCAGCGTTTACAGGCACCAAGAGACCCAGTACTTC. The V and J genes are TRBV29-1 and TRBJ2-5; D is perhaps TRBD1 (5 bases). The germline V and J ends were trimmed by 5 bases and 0 bases, with 7 bases remaining between them. CDR3 length: 12 residues. Germline V lookup: CDR1 SQVTM, CDR2 ANQGSEA.

This clonotype has only a few counts. J is TRBJ1-6 and V is TRBV20-1; TRBD1 agrees at 7 bases. Germline assignment: CDR1 DFQATT and CDR2 SNEGSKA (reference sequence). With 6 bases clipped from V and 2 bases from J, the junction kept 10 bases outside the gene matches. The CDR3 spans 16 residues. The CDR3, as DNA: TGCAGTGCCCCGCCCCCACAGGGGACCTATAATTCACCCCTCCACTTT. Translation: CSAPPPQGTYNSPLHF.

This clonotype appeared a few times. This sequence joins TRBV20-1 and TRBJ2-3, with D possibly being TRBD1 (5 bases). The CDR3 extends over 13 amino acids. The germline CDR1 and CDR2 sequences are DFQATT and SNEGSKA (reference sequence). V lost 2 bases and J 4 bases, leaving 10 bases between the germline ends. In DNA, the CDR3 is TGCAGTGCTAGACAGGGCGGCGCAGATACGCAGTATTTT. Translating gives CSARQGGADTQYF.

This clonotype was found once. The chain recombines TRBV7-8 with TRBJ2-7; D is uncertain. The CDR3 is 15 amino acids. Per germline, CDR1 SGHVS and CDR2 FQNEAQ. Between the trimmed V and J ends, which lost 1 base and 3 bases, there was a span of 13 bases. The CDR3 DNA reads as TGTGCCAGCAGCTTAGAGGCATGGGGAAGCTACGAGCAGTACTTC. Translation: CASSLEAWGSYEQYF.

The chain uses TRBV15 and TRBJ2-5; tentative D call: TRBD2 (5 bases). Germline V gene data show CDR1 as LNHNV and CDR2 as YYDKDF (reference sequence). Between the trimmed V and J ends, which lost 5 bases and 2 bases, there was a span of 12 bases. The length of the CDR3 is 14 residues. CDR3 amino acids: CATSQGLSQETQYF. CDR3 bases: TGTGCCACCAGCCAAGGACTCTCTCAAGAGACCCAGTACTTC.

The chain uses TRBV3-1 and TRBJ1-5; unclear D gene. Looked up from germline, CDR1 is LGHDT and CDR2 is YNNKEL (reference sequence). V was clipped by 0 bases and J by 2 bases, with 8 bases between them. The CDR3 is 15 amino acids. This CDR3 is CASSQDTAGNQPQHF. CDR3 in DNA: TGTGCCAGCAGCCAAGATACGGCGGGCAATCAGCCCCAGCATTTT. The full variable domain, its missing parts supplied by reference TRBV3-1 and TRBJ1-5, is DTAVSQTPKYLVTQMGNDKSIKCEQNLGHDTMYWYKQDSKKFLKIMFSYNNKELIINETVPNRFSPKSPDKAHLNLHINSLELGDSAVYFCASSQDTAGNQPQHFGDGTRLSIL.

This clonotype was counted a few times. The genes are TRBV19 and TRBJ2-7; TRBD1 agrees at 8 bases. Trimming took 7 bases from V and 2 from J; bases not matched to a gene: 4. CDR1 and CDR2 (germline): LNHDA, SQIVND (reference sequence). The CDR3 runs 13 residues. In nucleotides, the CDR3 is TGTGCCAGTACAGGGGGCGGCACCTACGAGCAGTACTTC. Its protein is CASTGGGTYEQYF.

On this clonotype itself: The junction differs from germline at one of its ends, possibly a read error. This sequence joins TRBV4-1 and TRBJ2-6, with D possibly TRBD1 on 6 matching bases. Germline CDR1 reads MGHRA; CDR2 reads YSYEKL. This CDR3 is 13 amino acids long. In DNA form, the CDR3 reads TGCGCCAGCAGCCATCTGGGGGCCAACGTCCGGACTTTC. It translates to CASSHLGANVRTF.

The rearrangement links TRBV15 to TRBJ2-7; D ambiguous. The J call may be in error: the DNA end matches TRBJ2-5 better. Looked up from germline, CDR1 is LNHNV and CDR2 is YYDKDF (reference sequence). The CDR3 extends over 14 amino acids. The chain's CDR3 is CATSRFRFGETQYF. The CDR3 DNA reads TGTGCCACCAGCAGATTTCGGTTTGGGGAGACCCAGTACTTC.

This clonotype was detected a few times. The rearrangement links TRBV6-2 or TRBV6-3 to TRBJ2-7; the match to TRBD1 covers 9 bases. With V trimmed by 8 bases and J by 3 bases, 11 bases remained unmatched. There are 15 residues in the CDR3. Per germline, CDR1 MNHEY and CDR2 SVGEGT. The CDR3 reads CASLDHRGRNYEQYF. CDR3 nucleotide sequence: TGTGCCAGCTTGGACCACAGGGGGCGCAACTACGAGCAGTACTTC.

This clonotype was observed a single time. The CDR3 spells CASSPRTGQNNIQYF. The CDR3 DNA reads as TGTGCCAGCAGTCCCCGGACAGGTCAGAACAACATTCAGTACTTC. The rearrangement links TRBV2 to TRBJ2-4; TRBD1 aligns across 7 bases. The length of the CDR3 is 15 residues. Trimming at V came to 5 bases and at J to 7 bases, leaving 11 bases not matched to a gene. The germline gives CDR1 SNHLY, CDR2 FYNNEI.

This CDR3 reads CASRGRLGEETQYF. Here the CDR3 DNA reads TGTGCCAGCAGGGGAAGACTAGGAGAAGAGACCCAGTACTTC. The chain employs TRBV2 and TRBJ2-7; tentative D call: TRBD2 (6 bases). The better agreement between TRBJ2-5 and the DNA end casts doubt on the J call. The CDR3 has 14 amino acids. Germline V CDR1 and CDR2: SNHLY, FYNNEI.

The chain joins TRBV20-1 to TRBJ2-4; the D call may be TRBD1 or TRBD2 (5 bases each). The DNA end is a closer match to TRBJ2-7, so the J assignment may be wrong. The CDR3 extends over 14 amino acids. CDR1 is DFQATT and CDR2 is SNEGSKA in the germline V gene (reference sequence). The CDR3 DNA reads as TGCAGTGCTCCAGATGGGGACGGAATCTACGAGCAGTACTTC. Amino acids: CSAPDGDGIYEQYF.